A single TCR beta chain is shown here with its context. Its target is unknown. Assay used: immunoSEQ multiplex PCR; TCRdb lists only in-frame clones, some missing. The sample includes 90,000 to 110,000 clones, roughly 90% seen only once; the top ten take roughly 19%. Time point of the sample: cycle 4 day 1 (C4D1), after 6 weeks of nivolumab. Patients all relapsed after autologous stem cell transplantation, and there was variation in brentuximab vedotin exposure. This entry is derived from a study of PD-1 blockade in classical Hodgkin lymphoma. Looking at the study overall: The study gave patients nivolumab 3 mg/kg intravenously every 2 weeks. The study, taken as a whole, reports: Among the patients, those starting nivolumab under 1 year after ASCT were excluded. By C4D1, CD4+ diversity increased significantly, especially in complete responders. In newly diagnosed patients, baseline TCR diversity was reportedly below that of healthy donors.

Deletions cut 10 bases from V and 0 bases from J, with 22 bases between. The CDR3 contains 17 residues. Germline CDR1 is SNHLY and CDR2 is FYNNEI. The sequence was obtained from a human donor with classical Hodgkin lymphoma. The chain is built from TRBV2 and TRBJ2-1, with no clear D. The source material was peripheral blood mononuclear cells (PBMCs), sampled before the fourth cycle of nivolumab. The CDR3 reads CATFLLGPLSSYNEQFF. The CDR3 DNA reads TGTGCCACCTTTCTCCTTGGCCCGCTAAGCTCCTACAATGAGCAGTTCTTC. Complete variable domain (other parts from reference TRBV2 and TRBJ2-1): EPEVTQTPSHQVTQMGQEVILRCVPISNHLYFYWYRQILGQKVEFLVSFYNNEISEKSEIFDDQFSVERPDGSNFTLKIRSTKLEDSAMYFCATFLLGPLSSYNEQFFGPGTRLTVL.